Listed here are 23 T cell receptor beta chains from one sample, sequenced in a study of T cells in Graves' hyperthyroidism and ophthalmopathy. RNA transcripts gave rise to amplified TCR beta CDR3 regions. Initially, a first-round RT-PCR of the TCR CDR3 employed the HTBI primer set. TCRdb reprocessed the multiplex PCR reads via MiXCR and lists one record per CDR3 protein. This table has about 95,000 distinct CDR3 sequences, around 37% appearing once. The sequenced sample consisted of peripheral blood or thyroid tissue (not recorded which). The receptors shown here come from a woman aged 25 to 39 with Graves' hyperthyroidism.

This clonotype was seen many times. The DNA of the CDR3 is TGCAGTGCTCCGCTAGGAGGGGGCCGCAGCGAGCAGTACTTC. Its protein is CSAPLGGGRSEQYF. The chain is built from TRBV20-1 and TRBJ2-7; D perhaps matches TRBD1 (7 bases). This CDR3 contains 14 residues. The germline V and J ends were trimmed by 5 bases and 6 bases, with 20 bases remaining between them. Germline V lookup: CDR1 DFQATT, CDR2 SNEGSKA (reference sequence).

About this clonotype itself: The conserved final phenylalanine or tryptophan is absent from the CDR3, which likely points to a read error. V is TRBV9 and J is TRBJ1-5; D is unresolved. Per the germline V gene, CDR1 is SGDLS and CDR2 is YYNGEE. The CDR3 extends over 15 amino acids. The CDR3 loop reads CASSVDVRSNQPQHS. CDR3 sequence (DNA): TGCGCCAGCAGCGTAGATGTCAGGAGCAATCAGCCCCAGCATTCT.

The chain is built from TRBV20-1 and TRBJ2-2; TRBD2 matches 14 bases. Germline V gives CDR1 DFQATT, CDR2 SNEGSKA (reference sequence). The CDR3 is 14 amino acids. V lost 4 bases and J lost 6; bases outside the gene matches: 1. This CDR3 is CSAMTSGRAGELFF. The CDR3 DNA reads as TGCAGTGCTATGACTAGCGGGAGGGCCGGGGAGCTGTTTTTT.

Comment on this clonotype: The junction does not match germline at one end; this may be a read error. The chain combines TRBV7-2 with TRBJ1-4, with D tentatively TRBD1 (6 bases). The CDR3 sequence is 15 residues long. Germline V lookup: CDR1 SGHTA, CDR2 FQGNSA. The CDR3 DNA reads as TGTGCCGGCAGCTCGTCCGGGACACTTAATGAGAAACTGTTTTTT. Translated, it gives CAGSSSGTLNEKLFF.

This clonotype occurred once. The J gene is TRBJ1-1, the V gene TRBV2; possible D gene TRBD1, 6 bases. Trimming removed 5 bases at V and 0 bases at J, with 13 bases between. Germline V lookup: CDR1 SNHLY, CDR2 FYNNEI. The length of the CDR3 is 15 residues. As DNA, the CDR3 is TGTGCCAGCAGTACTCCGGGACACCTGAACACTGAAGCTTTCTTT. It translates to CASSTPGHLNTEAFF.

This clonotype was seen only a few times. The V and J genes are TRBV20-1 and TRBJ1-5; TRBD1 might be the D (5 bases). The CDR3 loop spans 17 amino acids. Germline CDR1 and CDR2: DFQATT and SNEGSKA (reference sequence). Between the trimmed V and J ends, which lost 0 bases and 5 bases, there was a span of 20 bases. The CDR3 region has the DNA TGCAGTGCTAGAGATCCGGCGGGGGGGAGGAGGGATCAGCCCCAGCATTTT. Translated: CSARDPAGGRRDQPQHF.

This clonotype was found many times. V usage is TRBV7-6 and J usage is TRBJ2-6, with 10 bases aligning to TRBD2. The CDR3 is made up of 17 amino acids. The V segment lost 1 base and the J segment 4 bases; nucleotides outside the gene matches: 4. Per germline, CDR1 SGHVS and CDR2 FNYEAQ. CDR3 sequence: CASSLGGLASGANVLTF. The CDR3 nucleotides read TGTGCCAGCAGCTTAGGGGGACTAGCGAGCGGGGCCAACGTCCTGACTTTC.

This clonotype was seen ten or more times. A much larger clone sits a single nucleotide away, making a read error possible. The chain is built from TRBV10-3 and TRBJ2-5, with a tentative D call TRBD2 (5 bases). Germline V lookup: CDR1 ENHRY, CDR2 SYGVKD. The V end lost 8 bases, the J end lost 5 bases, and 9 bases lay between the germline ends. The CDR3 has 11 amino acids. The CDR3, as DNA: TGTGCCATCGGCGGGTTGGAGACCCAGTACTTC. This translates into CAIGGLETQYF.

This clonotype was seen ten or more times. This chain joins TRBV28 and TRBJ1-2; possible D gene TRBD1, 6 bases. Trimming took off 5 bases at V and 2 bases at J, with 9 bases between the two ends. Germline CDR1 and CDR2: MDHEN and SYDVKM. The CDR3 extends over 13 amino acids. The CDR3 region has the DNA TGTGCCAGCAGTGGGGGCAGGAACTATGGCTACACCTTC. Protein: CASSGGRNYGYTF.

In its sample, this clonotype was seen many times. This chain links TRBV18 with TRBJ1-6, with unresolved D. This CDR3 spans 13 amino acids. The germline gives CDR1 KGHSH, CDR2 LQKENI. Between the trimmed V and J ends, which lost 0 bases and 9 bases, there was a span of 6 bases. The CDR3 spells CASSPPDSSPLHF. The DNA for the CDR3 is TGTGCCAGCTCACCACCGGATTCTTCACCCCTCCACTTT. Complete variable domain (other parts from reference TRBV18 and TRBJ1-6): NAGVMQNPRHLVRRRGQEARLRCSPMKGHSHVYWYRQLPEEGLKFMVYLQKENIIDESGMPKERFSAEFPKEGPSILRIQQVVRGDSAAYFCASSPPDSSPLHFGNGTRLTVT.

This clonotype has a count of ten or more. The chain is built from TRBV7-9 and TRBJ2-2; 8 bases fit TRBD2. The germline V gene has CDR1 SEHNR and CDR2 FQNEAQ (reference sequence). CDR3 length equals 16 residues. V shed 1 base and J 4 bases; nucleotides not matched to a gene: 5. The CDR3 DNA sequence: TGTGCCAGCAGCTTAGAGCGGGGGTCGAGCACCGGGGAGCTGTTTTTT. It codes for CASSLERGSSTGELFF.

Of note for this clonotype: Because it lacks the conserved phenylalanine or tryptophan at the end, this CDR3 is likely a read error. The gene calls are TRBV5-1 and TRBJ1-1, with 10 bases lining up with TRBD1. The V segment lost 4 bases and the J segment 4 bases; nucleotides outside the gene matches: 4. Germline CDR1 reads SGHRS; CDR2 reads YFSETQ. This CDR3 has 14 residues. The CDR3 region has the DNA TGCGCCAGCAGCGGGGACAGGGGCGTCACTGAAGCTTTCCTC. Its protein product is CASSGDRGVTEAFL.

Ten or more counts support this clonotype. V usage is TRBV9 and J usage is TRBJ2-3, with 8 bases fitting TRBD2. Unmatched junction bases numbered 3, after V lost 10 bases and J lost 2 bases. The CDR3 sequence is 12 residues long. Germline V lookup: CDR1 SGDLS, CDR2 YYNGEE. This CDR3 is CACSGNTDTQYF. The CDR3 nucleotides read TGTGCCTGTAGCGGGAACACAGATACGCAGTATTTT.

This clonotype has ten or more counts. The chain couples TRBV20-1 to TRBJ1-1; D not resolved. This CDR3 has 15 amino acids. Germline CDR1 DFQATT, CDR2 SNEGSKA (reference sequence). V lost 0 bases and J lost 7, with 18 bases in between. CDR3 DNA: TGCAGTGCTAGAGATATAGGCCAGCCAGAACTTGAAGCTTTCTTT. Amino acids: CSARDIGQPELEAFF.

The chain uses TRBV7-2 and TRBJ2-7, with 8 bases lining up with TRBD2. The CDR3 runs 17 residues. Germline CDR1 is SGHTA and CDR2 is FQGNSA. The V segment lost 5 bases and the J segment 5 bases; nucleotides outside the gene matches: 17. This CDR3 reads CASSRSARGGRIHEQYF. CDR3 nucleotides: TGTGCCAGCAGCCGATCCGCTCGAGGCGGGAGGATCCACGAGCAGTACTTC. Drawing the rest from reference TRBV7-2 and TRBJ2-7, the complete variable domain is GAGVSQSPSNKVTEKGKDVELRCDPISGHTALYWYRQSLGQGLEFLIYFQGNSAPDKSGLPSDRFSAERTGGSVSTLTIQRTQQEDSAVYLCASSRSARGGRIHEQYFGPGTRLTVT.

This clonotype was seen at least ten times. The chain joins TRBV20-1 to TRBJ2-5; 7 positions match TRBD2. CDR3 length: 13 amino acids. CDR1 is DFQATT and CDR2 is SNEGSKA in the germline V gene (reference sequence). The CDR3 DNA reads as TGCGGGGGGGGTCCCCCGCTCCAAGAGACCCAGTACTTC. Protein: CGGGPPLQETQYF.

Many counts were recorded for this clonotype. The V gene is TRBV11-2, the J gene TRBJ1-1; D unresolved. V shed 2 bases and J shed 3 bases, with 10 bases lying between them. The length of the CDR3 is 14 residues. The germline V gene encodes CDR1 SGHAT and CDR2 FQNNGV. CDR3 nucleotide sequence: TGTGCCAGCAGCTTATCTCTGAGGGACACTGAAGCTTTCTTT. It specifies CASSLSLRDTEAFF.

Here the CDR3 reads CASSWPGQSNQPQHF. In DNA form, the CDR3 reads TGTGCCAGCAGTTGGCCGGGACAGAGCAATCAGCCCCAGCATTTT. V usage is TRBV12-3 or TRBV12-4 and J usage is TRBJ1-5; 7 nucleotides match TRBD1. The CDR3 is made up of 15 amino acids. V lost 4 bases to trimming and J lost 1 base; unmatched junction nucleotides: 4.

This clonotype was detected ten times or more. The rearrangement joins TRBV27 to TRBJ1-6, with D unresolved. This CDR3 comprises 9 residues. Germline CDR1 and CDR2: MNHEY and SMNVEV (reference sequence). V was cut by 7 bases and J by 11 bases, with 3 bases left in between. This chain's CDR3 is CASTPPLHF. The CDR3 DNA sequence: TGTGCCAGCACCCCACCCCTCCACTTT.

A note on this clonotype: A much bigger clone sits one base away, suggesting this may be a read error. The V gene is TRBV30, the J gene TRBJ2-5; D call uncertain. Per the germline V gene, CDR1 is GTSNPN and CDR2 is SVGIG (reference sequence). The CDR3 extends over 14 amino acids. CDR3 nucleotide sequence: TGTGCCTGGAGTGTAATGTCTTACCAAGAGGCCCAGTACTTC. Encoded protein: CAWSVMSYQEAQYF.

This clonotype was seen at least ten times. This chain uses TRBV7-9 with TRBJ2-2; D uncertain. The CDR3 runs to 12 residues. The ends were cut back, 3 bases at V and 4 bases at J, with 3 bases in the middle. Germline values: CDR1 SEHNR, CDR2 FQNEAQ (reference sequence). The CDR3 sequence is CASSFSTGELFF. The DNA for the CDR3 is TGTGCCAGCAGCTTCTCCACCGGGGAGCTGTTTTTT. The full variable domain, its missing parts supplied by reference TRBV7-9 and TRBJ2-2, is DTGVSQNPRHKITKRGQNVTFRCDPISEHNRLYWYRQTLGQGPEFLTYFQNEAQLEKSRLLSDRFSAERPKGSFSTLEIQRTEQGDSAMYLCASSFSTGELFFGEGSRLTVL.

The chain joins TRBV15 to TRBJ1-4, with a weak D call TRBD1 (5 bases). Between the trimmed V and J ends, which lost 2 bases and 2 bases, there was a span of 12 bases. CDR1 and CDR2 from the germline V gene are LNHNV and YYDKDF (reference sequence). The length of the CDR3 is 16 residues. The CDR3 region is CATSRPPGRTNEKLFF. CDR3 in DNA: TGTGCCACCAGCAGACCCCCGGGACGGACTAATGAAAAACTGTTTTTT. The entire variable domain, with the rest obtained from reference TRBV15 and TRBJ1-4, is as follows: DAMVIQNPRYQVTQFGKPVTLSCSQTLNHNVMYWYQQKSSQAPKLLFHYYDKDFNNEADTPDNFQSRRPNTSFCFLDIRSPGLGDTAMYLCATSRPPGRTNEKLFFGSGTQLSVL.

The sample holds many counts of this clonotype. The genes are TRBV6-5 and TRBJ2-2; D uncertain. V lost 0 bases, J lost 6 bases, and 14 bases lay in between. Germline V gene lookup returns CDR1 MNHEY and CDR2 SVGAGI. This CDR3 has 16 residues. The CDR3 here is CASSYSIPLQPGELFF. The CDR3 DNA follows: TGTGCCAGCAGTTACTCTATCCCCCTTCAACCCGGGGAGCTGTTTTTT.